The 16 T cell receptor beta chains given below trace back to one sample, sequenced in a study of regulatory T cells in long-lasting Graves disease. Sequencing libraries for TCR beta were prepared with iRepertoire HTBI primers and Arm-PCR of CDR3 regions. TCRdb itself ran the multiplex PCR reads through MiXCR, one entry per CDR3 protein. The profile covers roughly 400,000 distinct CDR3 sequences, with approximately 22% appearing a single time and 13% to 15% taken by the ten largest. Time point noted: persistent/refractory GD, antithyroid drugs over 5 years with positive TRAb. The TCR library was made from RNA that had been extracted from PBMCs in TRIzol. Sample: peripheral blood mononuclear cells (PBMCs), taken when the disease was refractory, from a patient treated with antithyroid drugs. Receptor source: a female donor with Graves disease.

This clonotype was seen a few times. This chain joins TRBV29-1 and TRBJ2-2, with TRBD2 as a possible D gene (6 bases). The V end was cut by 7 bases, the J end by 3 bases, with 15 bases between. There are 14 residues in the CDR3. Germline V gene data show CDR1 as SQVTM and CDR2 as ANQGSEA. The CDR3 loop is CSAQVGLDTGELFF. The DNA for the CDR3 is TGCAGCGCCCAAGTGGGACTGGACACCGGGGAGCTGTTTTTT.

This clonotype was seen more than once but under ten times. The chain employs TRBV20-1 and TRBJ2-7, with 8 bases that match TRBD1. The CDR3 covers 14 residues. The J segment lost 2 bases and the V segment lost 5 bases, leaving 8 bases of the junction unmatched. Germline V gene lookup returns CDR1 DFQATT and CDR2 SNEGSKA (reference sequence). The CDR3 spells CSAANRGDTYEQYF. CDR3 coding DNA: TGCAGTGCTGCTAACAGGGGGGATACCTACGAGCAGTACTTC.

To note about this clonotype: The CDR3 does not close with the conserved phenylalanine or tryptophan, likely indicating a read error. Here the CDR3 DNA reads TGTGCCAGCAGTGACCCCGGGATCTATGGCTACACCTCC. Protein product: CASSDPGIYGYTS. The rearrangement uses TRBV6-2 or TRBV6-3 and TRBJ1-2; D is unclear. Germline V gene data show CDR1 as MNHEY and CDR2 as SVGEGT. V was trimmed by 5 bases and J by 4 bases, leaving 11 bases between them. The CDR3 consists of 13 residues.

This clonotype was counted at least ten times. V and J are TRBV5-6 and TRBJ2-5; tentatively, D is TRBD2 (6 bases). V was cut by 4 bases and J by 4 bases, with 11 bases left in between. The CDR3 sequence is 13 residues long. In germline, CDR1 is SGHDT, CDR2 YYEEEE. CDR3 nucleotide sequence: TGTGCCAGCAGCCACCTAGCGAGAGAGACCCAGTACTTC. Its protein is CASSHLARETQYF. Full variable domain (remainder filled in from reference TRBV5-6 and TRBJ2-5): DAGVTQSPTHLIKTRGQQVTLRCSPKSGHDTVSWYQQALGQGPQFIFQYYEEEERQRGNFPDRFSGHQFPNYSSELNVNALLLGDSALYLCASSHLARETQYFGPGTRLLVL.

This clonotype was seen a few times. The chain uses TRBV7-3 and TRBJ2-1; 9 nucleotides match TRBD2. Trimming at V came to 5 bases and at J to 4 bases, leaving 3 bases not matched to a gene. The CDR3 consists of 14 residues. Germline CDR1 reads SGHTA; CDR2 reads FQGTGA. CDR3: CASSVAGEYNEQFF. The CDR3 nucleotides read TGTGCCAGCAGCGTAGCGGGAGAATACAATGAGCAGTTCTTC.

The V gene is TRBV7-9, the J gene TRBJ2-7; tentatively, D is TRBD1 (7 bases). Germline V lookup: CDR1 SEHNR, CDR2 FQNEAQ (reference sequence). The CDR3 is 13 residues long. Trimming stripped 4 bases from V and 12 bases from J, with 19 bases between. In DNA, the CDR3 is TGTGCCAGCAGCTCGGACAGGTCCGGAGGGTGGTACTTC. This sequence encodes CASSSDRSGGWYF.

At least ten counts were recorded for this clonotype. The chain is built from TRBV28 and TRBJ2-1, with D unclear. Germline CDR1 is MDHEN and CDR2 is SYDVKM. This CDR3 has 15 residues. V was shortened by 3 bases and J by 2 bases, with 11 bases between the two germline ends. The CDR3 reads CASSFGRLAYNEQFF. The DNA of the CDR3 is TGTGCCAGCAGTTTTGGCCGACTCGCCTACAATGAGCAGTTCTTC.

This clonotype was observed at least ten times. V gene TRBV29-1 combines with J gene TRBJ2-7, with TRBD2 as a possible D gene (6 bases). V was trimmed by 4 bases and J by 0 bases, leaving 10 bases between them. The CDR3 consists of 13 residues. CDR1 is SQVTM and CDR2 is ANQGSEA in the germline V gene. The CDR3 nucleotides read TGCAGCGTTGCATTAGCGGCCTCCTACGAGCAGTACTTC. Its translation is CSVALAASYEQYF.

About this clonotype: A much larger clone differs from this one at a single base, so this may be a read error. The gene calls are TRBV6-2 or TRBV6-3 and TRBJ2-6, with D perhaps matching TRBD1 or TRBD2 (6 bases each). The CDR3 is 18 residues long. Germline V CDR1 and CDR2: MNHEY, SVGEGT. CDR3 protein: CASSYSGRGLTGANALTF. CDR3 in DNA: TGTGCCAGCAGTTACTCGGGTCGGGGGCTCACTGGGGCCAACGCCCTGACTTTC.

This clonotype came up many times. The rearrangement uses TRBV27 and TRBJ2-1, with TRBD1 matching 8 bases. V was clipped by 2 bases and J by 6 bases; unmatched bases: 6. The V gene's germline CDR1 is MNHEY and CDR2 SMNVEV (reference sequence). The CDR3 runs to 15 residues. This chain's CDR3 is CASSLGTGSFNEQFF. The CDR3 DNA reads as TGTGCCAGCAGTTTAGGGACAGGCAGCTTCAATGAGCAGTTCTTC.

This clonotype was picked up a small number of times. The chain's CDR3 is CASSLWQHNSNYGYTF. Here the CDR3 DNA reads TGCGCCAGCAGCTTGTGGCAACACAACAGTAACTATGGCTACACCTTC. The chain employs TRBV5-1 and TRBJ1-2; D remains unclear. CDR3 size: 16 residues. Trimming took 1 base from V and 1 from J, leaving 14 bases between them. CDR1 and CDR2 from the germline V gene are SGHRS and YFSETQ. The full variable domain, completed using reference TRBV5-1 and TRBJ1-2, is KAGVTQTPRYLIKTRGQQVTLSCSPISGHRSVSWYQQTPGQGLQFLFEYFSETQRNKGNFPGRFSGRQFSNSRSEMNVSTLELGDSALYLCASSLWQHNSNYGYTFGSGTRLTVV.

This clonotype was seen many times. The genes are TRBV28 and TRBJ2-5, with TRBD1 identical over 9 bases. The J segment lost 5 bases and the V segment lost 4 bases, leaving 5 bases of the junction unmatched. The CDR3 sequence is 14 residues long. CDR1 is MDHEN and CDR2 is SYDVKM in the germline V gene. The CDR3 is CASSSPQGAETQYF. As DNA, the CDR3 is TGTGCCAGCAGTTCGCCACAGGGGGCCGAGACCCAGTACTTC.

The chain couples TRBV4-2 to TRBJ2-7; 9 positions agree with TRBD2. Germline CDR1 reads LGHNA; CDR2 reads YNFKEQ. Trimming cost V 4 bases and J 2 bases; bases outside gene matches: 6. This CDR3 is 15 amino acids long. CDR3 region: CASSRLAEVTYEQYF. The CDR3 DNA is TGTGCCAGCAGCCGACTAGCGGAGGTGACCTACGAGCAGTACTTC.

V gene TRBV7-9 combines with J gene TRBJ2-2; D is unresolved. The V gene's germline CDR1 is SEHNR and CDR2 FQNEAQ (reference sequence). The CDR3 loop spans 14 amino acids. V was clipped by 3 bases and J by 4 bases, with 9 bases between them. CDR3 loop: CASSLGIGTGELFF. In DNA form, the CDR3 reads TGTGCCAGCAGCTTGGGGATAGGCACCGGGGAGCTGTTTTTT. Using reference TRBV7-9 and TRBJ2-2 for the parts outside the CDR3, the full variable domain is DTGVSQNPRHKITKRGQNVTFRCDPISEHNRLYWYRQTLGQGPEFLTYFQNEAQLEKSRLLSDRFSAERPKGSFSTLEIQRTEQGDSAMYLCASSLGIGTGELFFGEGSRLTVL.

There are a few counts of this clonotype. CDR3 sequence (DNA): TGTGCCAGCAAGCAGCGGGAAACCTACGAGCAGTACTTC. Amino acids: CASKQRETYEQYF. V and J are TRBV27 and TRBJ2-7, with TRBD2 identical over 7 bases. CDR1 is MNHEY and CDR2 is SMNVEV in the germline V gene (reference sequence). This CDR3 has 13 amino acids. The junction had 5 bases not matched to a gene; V was cut back by 7 bases and J by 2 bases.

This clonotype was counted at least ten times. This rearrangement joins TRBV27 to TRBJ2-7; TRBD2 matches 7 bases. The CDR3 loop spans 14 amino acids. Losses at the gene ends were 4 bases for V and 2 bases for J; bases not matched to a gene: 5. CDR1 is MNHEY and CDR2 is SMNVEV in the germline V gene (reference sequence). This CDR3 reads CASSSASGPYEQYF. For the CDR3, the DNA is TGTGCCAGCAGTTCGGCTAGCGGCCCCTACGAGCAGTACTTC.